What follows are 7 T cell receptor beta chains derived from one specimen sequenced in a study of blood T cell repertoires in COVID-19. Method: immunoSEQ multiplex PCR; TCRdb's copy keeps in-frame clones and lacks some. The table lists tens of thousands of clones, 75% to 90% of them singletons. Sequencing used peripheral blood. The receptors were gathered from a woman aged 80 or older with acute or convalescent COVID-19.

In DNA form, the CDR3 reads TGTGCCAGCAGGAGTATCGGGGTTAGCGGCACAGATACGCAGTATTTT. Protein sequence: CASRSIGVSGTDTQYF. The chain uses TRBV6-6 and TRBJ2-3; weak D call: TRBD2 (5 bases). The CDR3 loop spans 16 amino acids. Germline V gene lookup returns CDR1 MNHNY and CDR2 SVGAGI (reference sequence). V lost 6 bases to trimming and J lost 1 base, with 17 bases between them.

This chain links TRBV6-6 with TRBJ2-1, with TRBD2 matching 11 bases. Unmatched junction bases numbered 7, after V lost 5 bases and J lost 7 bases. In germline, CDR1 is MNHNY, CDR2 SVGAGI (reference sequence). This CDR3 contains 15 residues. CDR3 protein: CASSTTGLAENEQFF. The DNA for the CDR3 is TGTGCCAGCAGTACCACGGGACTAGCGGAAAATGAGCAGTTCTTC.

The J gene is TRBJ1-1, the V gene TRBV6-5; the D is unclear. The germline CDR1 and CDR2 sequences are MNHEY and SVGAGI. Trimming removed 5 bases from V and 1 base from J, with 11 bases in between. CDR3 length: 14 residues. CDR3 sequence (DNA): TGTGCCAGCAGTCGGGCGGGGTCGAACACTGAAGCTTTCTTT. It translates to CASSRAGSNTEAFF.

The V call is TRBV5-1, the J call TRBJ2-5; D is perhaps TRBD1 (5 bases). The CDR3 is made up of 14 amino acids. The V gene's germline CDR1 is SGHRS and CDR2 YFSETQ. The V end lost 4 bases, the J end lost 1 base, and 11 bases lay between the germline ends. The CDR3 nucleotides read TGCGCCAGCAGCCTGGAAGGGGTCCAAGAGACCCAGTACTTC. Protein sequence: CASSLEGVQETQYF.

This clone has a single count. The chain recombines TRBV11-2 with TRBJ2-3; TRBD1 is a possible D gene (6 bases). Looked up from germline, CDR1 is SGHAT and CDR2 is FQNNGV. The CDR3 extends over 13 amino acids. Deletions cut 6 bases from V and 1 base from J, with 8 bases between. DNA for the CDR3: TGTGCCAGCAGGAAGGGGGGCACAGATACGCAGTATTTT. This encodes CASRKGGTDTQYF.

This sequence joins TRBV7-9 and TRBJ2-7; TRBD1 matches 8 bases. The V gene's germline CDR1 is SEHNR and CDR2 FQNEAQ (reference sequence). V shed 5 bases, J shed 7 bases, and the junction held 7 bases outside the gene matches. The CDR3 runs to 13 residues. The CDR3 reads CASSPRTGWEQYF. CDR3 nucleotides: TGTGCCAGCAGCCCCCGGACAGGGTGGGAGCAGTACTTC.

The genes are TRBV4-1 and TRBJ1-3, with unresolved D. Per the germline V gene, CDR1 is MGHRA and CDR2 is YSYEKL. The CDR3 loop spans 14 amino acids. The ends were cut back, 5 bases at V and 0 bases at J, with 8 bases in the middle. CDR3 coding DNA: TGCGCCAGCAGCGCCAGGAACTCTGGAAACACCATATATTTT. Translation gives CASSARNSGNTIYF.